The rows below give T cell receptor beta chains drawn from one sample of a study of tumor-infiltrating lymphocytes in localized non-small cell lung cancer. Produced via immunoSEQ multiplex PCR; TCRdb's table is partial and in-frame only. The table lists 24,000 or so clones, about two thirds of them singletons. The specimen was lung tumor tissue. These receptors were collected from a human donor with non-small cell lung cancer. Each CDR3 is given with its conserved first and last residue. D genes are given only for firm matches. Clone size is stated in some rows and not others, as once, few, many or a class when expanded.

V: TRBV4-3; D: TRBD2; size: NA; J: TRBJ2-7; CDR3: CASSPGTSGRASYEQYF; DNA: TGCGCCAGCAGCCCCGGGACTAGCGGGAGGGCCTCCTACGAGCAGTACTTC
V: TRBV30; D: NA; size: NA; J: TRBJ1-1; CDR3: CAWSVRMHKTEAFF; DNA: TGTGCCTGGAGTGTGAGGATGCATAAGACTGAAGCTTTCTTT
V: TRBV30; D: TRBD2; size: NA; J: TRBJ2-7; CDR3: CAWSVPSGRKEQYF; DNA: TGTGCCTGGAGTGTACCTAGCGGGCGGAAGGAGCAGTACTTC
V: TRBV9; D: NA; size: medium-sized; J: TRBJ1-1; CDR3: CASSVDTTGLNTEAFF; DNA: TGTGCCAGCAGCGTAGACACCACAGGGTTGAACACTGAAGCTTTCTTT
V: TRBV6-6; D: NA; size: NA; J: TRBJ2-3; CDR3: CASTLPADTQYF; DNA: TGTGCCAGCACTTTACCGGCAGATACGCAGTATTTT
V: TRBV7-9; D: NA; size: few; J: TRBJ2-3; CDR3: CASSSLGTARTDTQYF; DNA: TGTGCCAGCAGCTCGCTGGGGACCGCCCGCACAGATACGCAGTATTTT
V: TRBV18; D: TRBD2; size: few; J: TRBJ2-7; CDR3: CASSEGLAGGVKGEQYF; DNA: TGTGCCAGCTCAGAGGGACTAGCGGGAGGCGTAAAAGGCGAGCAGTACTTC
V: TRBV6-5; D: NA; size: NA; J: TRBJ2-7; CDR3: CASSPGQRADEQYF; DNA: TGTGCCAGCAGTCCCGGACAGCGCGCCGACGAGCAGTACTTC
V: TRBV27; D: NA; size: NA; J: TRBJ1-2; CDR3: CASSSRRINYGYTF; DNA: TGTGCCAGCAGTTCCAGACGGATTAACTATGGCTACACCTTC
V: TRBV28; D: TRBD1; size: NA; J: TRBJ1-1; CDR3: CASSLGQGAGYTEAFF; DNA: TGTGCCAGCAGTTTAGGACAGGGGGCGGGATACACTGAAGCTTTCTTT
V: TRBV6-1; D: TRBD1; size: few; J: TRBJ1-2; CDR3: CASKFTGDLNYGYTF; DNA: TGTGCCAGCAAATTCACAGGGGACCTTAACTATGGCTACACCTTC
V: TRBV9; D: NA; size: few; J: TRBJ1-3; CDR3: CASSVETGSGNTIYF; DNA: TGTGCCAGCAGCGTAGAAACAGGCTCTGGAAACACCATATATTTT
V: TRBV28; D: NA; size: NA; J: TRBJ1-4; CDR3: CASSLRTSNNEKLFF; DNA: TGTGCCAGCAGTTTACGAACTTCTAATAATGAAAAACTGTTTTTT
V: TRBV7-8; D: NA; size: NA; J: TRBJ2-3; CDR3: CASSPYQLRGTDTQYF; DNA: TGTGCCAGCAGCCCCTATCAACTCCGGGGCACAGATACGCAGTATTTT
V: TRBV21-1; D: NA; size: NA; J: TRBJ2-5; CDR3: CASSKRLASGSSPLYQETQYF; DNA: TGTGCCAGCAGCAAACGACTCGCTAGCGGTTCCTCGCCCCTGTACCAAGAGACCCAGTACTTC
V: TRBV11-1; D: TRBD2; size: NA; J: TRBJ2-1; CDR3: CASSPKRLAGGDNEQFF; DNA: TGTGCCAGCAGCCCTAAGAGGCTAGCGGGAGGGGACAATGAGCAGTTCTTC
V: TRBV6-1; D: NA; size: NA; J: TRBJ1-2; CDR3: CASSPITSGYTF; DNA: TGTGCCAGCAGCCCGATTACTAGTGGCTACACCTTC
V: TRBV15; D: NA; size: few; J: TRBJ2-1; CDR3: CATSRVFAMTDLHNEQFF; DNA: TGTGCCACCAGCAGAGTGTTCGCGATGACCGACCTTCACAATGAGCAGTTCTTC
V: TRBV6-5; D: TRBD1; size: NA; J: TRBJ1-2; CDR3: CASRGTANYGYTF; DNA: TGTGCCAGCAGGGGGACAGCAAACTATGGCTACACCTTC
V: TRBV30; D: TRBD1; size: once; J: TRBJ1-5; CDR3: CAWSRQGGNQPQHF; DNA: TGTGCCTGGAGTCGCCAGGGGGGCAATCAGCCCCAGCATTTT
V: TRBV27; D: NA; size: NA; J: TRBJ2-2; CDR3: CASSLFVPTNTGELFF; DNA: TGTGCCAGCAGTTTATTTGTCCCCACGAACACCGGGGAGCTGTTTTTT
V: TRBV5-6; D: NA; size: few; J: TRBJ2-1; CDR3: CASSTFTGEYEQFF; DNA: TGTGCCAGCAGCACCTTCACTGGGGAGTATGAGCAGTTCTTC
V: TRBV18; D: NA; size: NA; J: TRBJ2-3; CDR3: CASSQRTYTDTQYF; DNA: TGTGCCAGCTCACAAAGGACTTACACAGATACGCAGTATTTT
V: TRBV7-2; D: NA; size: NA; J: TRBJ2-1; CDR3: CASSHSSGGNEQFF; DNA: TGTGCCAGCAGCCACTCCTCCGGGGGCAATGAGCAGTTCTTC
V: TRBV5-1; D: NA; size: NA; J: TRBJ1-2; CDR3: CASSLAAGINYGYTF; DNA: TGCGCCAGCAGCTTGGCCGCGGGGATTAACTATGGCTACACCTTC
V: TRBV29-1; D: NA; size: NA; J: TRBJ2-2; CDR3: CSVRGGTQNTGELFF; DNA: TGCAGCGTGAGAGGTGGGACTCAGAACACCGGGGAGCTGTTTTTT
V: TRBV27; D: NA; size: NA; J: TRBJ1-2; CDR3: CASSLSGLSNYGYTF; DNA: TGTGCCAGCAGTTTGTCGGGGCTTTCTAACTATGGCTACACCTTC
V: TRBV7-9; D: TRBD1; size: NA; J: TRBJ1-1; CDR3: CASSLGQGAPRAEAFF; DNA: TGTGCCAGCAGCCTCGGACAGGGGGCGCCCAGGGCTGAAGCTTTCTTT
V: TRBV27; D: NA; size: NA; J: TRBJ2-7; CDR3: CASSLGRGNYEQYF; DNA: TGTGCCAGCAGTTTAGGACGGGGTAATTACGAGCAGTACTTC
V: TRBV10-1; D: NA; size: NA; J: TRBJ1-2; CDR3: CASSESKGEGEYYGYTF; DNA: TGCGCCAGCAGTGAGTCGAAGGGGGAGGGCGAGTACTATGGCTACACCTTC
V: TRBV5-1; D: NA; size: NA; J: TRBJ2-1; CDR3: CASSLTGDNYNEQFF; DNA: TGCGCCAGCAGCTTGACGGGGGATAACTACAATGAGCAGTTCTTC
V: TRBV27; D: NA; size: NA; J: TRBJ2-3; CDR3: CASSLYSSDTQYF; DNA: TGTGCCAGCAGTTTATACTCCTCAGATACGCAGTATTTT
V: TRBV27; D: NA; size: NA; J: TRBJ1-5; CDR3: CASSLVYSNQPQHF; DNA: TGTGCCAGCAGTTTAGTCTATAGCAATCAGCCCCAGCATTTT
V: TRBV29-1; D: NA; size: few; J: TRBJ1-1; CDR3: CSVDRRVEAFF; DNA: TGCAGCGTTGATCGACGGGTTGAAGCTTTCTTT
V: TRBV4-2; D: TRBD2; size: once; J: TRBJ2-1; CDR3: CASSHVTSGSLFEQFF; DNA: TGTGCCAGCAGCCACGTGACTAGCGGGAGTCTTTTTGAGCAGTTCTTC
V: TRBV18; D: NA; size: few; J: TRBJ2-3; CDR3: CASSPDRGAVDTQYF; DNA: TGTGCCAGCTCACCCGACCGGGGGGCAGTAGATACGCAGTATTTT
V: TRBV7-6; D: TRBD1; size: NA; J: TRBJ1-1; CDR3: CASSSGQTNTEAFF; DNA: TGTGCCAGCAGCTCGGGACAGACGAACACTGAAGCTTTCTTT
V: TRBV14; D: NA; size: NA; J: TRBJ1-1; CDR3: CASSQNQGLGTEAFF; DNA: TGTGCCAGCAGCCAAAACCAGGGGCTGGGCACTGAAGCTTTCTTT
V: TRBV9; D: NA; size: NA; J: TRBJ2-5; CDR3: CASSVGVEGGTQYF; DNA: TGTGCCAGCAGCGTGGGGGTTGAGGGCGGGACCCAGTACTTC
V: TRBV7-9; D: NA; size: NA; J: TRBJ1-1; CDR3: CASSGRRNTEAFF; DNA: TGTGCCAGCAGCGGACGGAGAAACACTGAAGCTTTCTTT
V: TRBV7-6; D: TRBD2; size: once; J: TRBJ2-7; CDR3: CASSLGTSGSPRPYEQYF; DNA: TGTGCCAGCAGCTTAGGGACAAGCGGGAGCCCCAGGCCCTACGAGCAGTACTTC
V: TRBV15; D: TRBD1; size: NA; J: TRBJ1-1; CDR3: CATSIDRGAEAFF; DNA: TGTGCCACCAGTATCGACAGGGGCGCTGAAGCTTTCTTT
V: TRBV30; D: NA; size: NA; J: TRBJ1-1; CDR3: CAWTPGTSNTEAFF; DNA: TGTGCCTGGACTCCCGGGACGTCGAACACTGAAGCTTTCTTT
V: TRBV10-2; D: NA; size: NA; J: TRBJ2-3; CDR3: CAIITGQRVTDTQYF; DNA: TGCGCCATCATAACTGGTCAAAGGGTCACAGATACGCAGTATTTT
V: TRBV21-1; D: NA; size: NA; J: TRBJ1-1; CDR3: CASSNSATGGSVNTEAFF; DNA: TGTGCCAGCAGCAATTCGGCGACAGGGGGCTCGGTGAACACTGAAGCTTTCTTT
V: TRBV10-1; D: NA; size: NA; J: TRBJ2-1; CDR3: CASGTGSSYNEQFF; DNA: TGCGCCAGCGGAACAGGGAGCTCCTACAATGAGCAGTTCTTC
V: TRBV6-5; D: NA; size: few; J: TRBJ1-4; CDR3: CASSSVGISEKLFF; DNA: TGTGCCAGCAGTTCTGTCGGAATCTCAGAAAAACTGTTTTTT
V: TRBV20-1; D: NA; size: NA; J: TRBJ2-5; CDR3: CSGERGETQYF; DNA: TGCAGTGGTGAGCGCGGGGAGACCCAGTACTTC
V: TRBV2; D: NA; size: NA; J: TRBJ2-7; CDR3: CASSGKGESSEQYF; DNA: TGTGCCAGCAGTGGTAAGGGGGAATCGAGTGAGCAGTACTTC
V: TRBV2; D: NA; size: NA; J: TRBJ2-1; CDR3: CASSEPLGGSSSYNEQFF; DNA: TGTGCCAGCAGTGAACCTTTAGGCGGTTCTAGCTCCTACAATGAGCAGTTCTTC
V: TRBV15; D: TRBD2; size: NA; J: TRBJ2-3; CDR3: CATSPTGGAPTQYF; DNA: TGTGCCACCAGCCCCACCGGGGGGGCCCCTACGCAGTATTTT
V: TRBV28; D: NA; size: NA; J: TRBJ2-7; CDR3: CASSLLGPSEQYF; DNA: TGTGCCAGCAGTTTATTGGGCCCTAGCGAGCAGTACTTC
V: TRBV7-9; D: NA; size: NA; J: TRBJ2-7; CDR3: CASTSPGSYEQYF; DNA: TGTGCCAGCACCTCCCCAGGGTCCTACGAGCAGTACTTC